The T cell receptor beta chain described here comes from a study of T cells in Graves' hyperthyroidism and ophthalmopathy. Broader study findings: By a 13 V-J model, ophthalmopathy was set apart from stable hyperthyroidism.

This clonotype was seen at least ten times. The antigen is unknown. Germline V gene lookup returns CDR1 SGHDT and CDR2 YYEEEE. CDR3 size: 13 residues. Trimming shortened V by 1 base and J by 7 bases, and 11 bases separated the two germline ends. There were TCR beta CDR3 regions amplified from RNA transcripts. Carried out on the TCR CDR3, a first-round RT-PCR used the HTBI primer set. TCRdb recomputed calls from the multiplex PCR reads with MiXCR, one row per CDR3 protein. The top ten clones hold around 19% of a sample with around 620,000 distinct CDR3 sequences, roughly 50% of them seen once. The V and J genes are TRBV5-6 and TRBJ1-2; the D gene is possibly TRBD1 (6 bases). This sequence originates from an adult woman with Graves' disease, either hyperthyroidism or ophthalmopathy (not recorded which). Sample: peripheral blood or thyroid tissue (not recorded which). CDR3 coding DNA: TGTGCCAGCAGCTTGTTTACAGGGAGTGGCTACACCTTC. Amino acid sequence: CASSLFTGSGYTF.